These T cell receptor beta chains were read from a single sample in a study of a mutant IDH1 vaccine in newly diagnosed glioma. Their antigens are not known. Some clones are missing from TCRdb's copy, which holds only in-frame ones; the method was immunoSEQ multiplex PCR. The sample contains about 55,000 clones, around 80% of which appear only once. The sequenced sample was PBMCs, obtained from a glioma patient whose treatment included an IDH1 peptide vaccine. The source is a woman aged 18-35 years with glioma. The CDR3 runs from the conserved cysteine through the conserved F or W. The order of the fields is CDR3 length, V gene, CDR3 protein.

>16|TRBV10-2
CAIQAGTRGNTGELFF
>12|TRBV28
CASSLETFELFF
>13|TRBV28
CASRQAANQPQHF
>15|TRBV9
CASSIGTSGRDEQYF
>18|TRBV12-5
CASGLTTRLAGVPDTQYF
>13|TRBV7-8
CASSLDSGTEAFF
>16|TRBV7-9
CASSFTGTPNTGELFF
>14|TRBV27
CASRSPAMNTEAFF
>11|TRBV5-6
CASSRTYTQYF
>15|TRBV6-5
CASSYRDNGRGEAFF
>14|TRBV11-2
CASSLELGSYEQYF
>15|TRBV4-1
CASSQISGDEEAQYF
>19|TRBV7-9
CASSFPGPGGPDSGNTIYF
>16|TRBV6-4
CASSDLGGSGANVLTF
>14|TRBV6-5
CASSYSPGQETQYF
>13|TRBV27
CASSLSGGYEQYF
>15|TRBV7-3
CASSSKGLPTDTQYF
>14|TRBV5-6
CASSLVAPTDTQYF
>14|TRBV6-5
CASRMTGGNYEQYF
>17|TRBV18
CASSPKIGQPSNQPQHF
>14|TRBV5-3
CARSSGLVTDTQYF
>19|TRBV15
CATSRAWSGTSVNTGELFF
>15|TRBV5-1
CASSFTGGGGNTIYF
>13|TRBV7-9
CASGSGPNQPQHF
>15|TRBV6-5
CASSKTGTVSYEQYF
>11|TRBV2
CASSWGGGYTF
>15|TRBV6-1
CAIVALGAPNEKLFF
>17|TRBV6-1
CASSDPRQGWGNYGYTF
>16|TRBV5-4
CASSPTSGRARDTQYF
>14|TRBV7-2
CASSPRDRVAEAFF
>14|TRBV15
CATSKETGWDTQYF
>17|TRBV10-1
CASSATGTGWYQETQYF
>17|TRBV12-5
CASGPGDRGRGDYGYTF
>15|TRBV5-1
CASSLTGSYNSPLHF
>15|TRBV19
CASSTAGGRKDTQYF
>11|TRBV2
CASVRVSEAFF
>15|TRBV25-1
CASMITGPYNSPLHF
>16|TRBV7-6
CASSLVLGGVNTEAFF
>16|TRBV7-2
CASSSRGGANNSPLHF
>13|TRBV5-4
CASSSGQPGEQYF
>12|TRBV12-5
CASGLVQGPLHF
>13|TRBV6-5
CASSYSRERGYTF
>15|TRBV5-5
CASSLEGGGTYEQYF
>17|TRBV4-1
CASSRSRGGYFSYEQYF
>13|TRBV7-3
CASSWGESYEQYF
>13|TRBV7-9
CASSLFGGTEAFF
>13|TRBV5-1
CATSQGLGTEAFF
>11|TRBV7-8
CASSITGELFF
>13|TRBV19
CASSTWTGDEQFF
>15|TRBV11-2
CASSTYRGGNYGYTF
>15|TRBV7-9
CASSLGRLKNTEAFF
>11|TRBV20-1
CSARVGQPQHF
>13|TRBV6-5
CAGSIYSNQPQHF